This T cell receptor beta chain was sequenced during a study of post-analysis software for immune sequencing data. Study as a whole: The study covered relapsing-remitting, secondary progressive and progressive-relapsing courses of multiple sclerosis. General study points: Samples from a shared batch, those prepared together, strongly co-clustered by F measure. Elevated frequency relative to controls characterized several TRBV segments in patients, TRBV5-6, TRBV5-1 and TRBV20-1 among them. Normalized Chao1 diversity in multiple sclerosis patients fell significantly below that of controls.

The CDR3 has 14 residues. Per the germline V gene, CDR1 is LGHDT and CDR2 is YNNKEL (reference sequence). Sequencing libraries made from TCR beta cDNA carried unique molecular identifiers. TCRdb fed the PCR reads into MiXCR, producing one record per CDR3 protein. The repertoire holds around 250,000 distinct CDR3 sequences, with approximately 34% as singletons. Notes on this clonotype: The antigen is not known. Given a much more abundant clone one base away, this may be a read error.

The clonotype originates from a girl between 5 and 17 years old with multiple sclerosis. The sample consisted of blood. The chain links TRBV3-1 to TRBJ1-2, with no clear D. The CDR3 loop reads CANSPGSANYGYTF. The CDR3 DNA reads TGTGCCAACAGCCCCGGATCAGCTAACTATGGCTACACCTTC.